Included here is one T cell receptor (beta chain) sequence, with context. This entry is derived from a study of blood T cell repertoires in COVID-19. V was cut by 6 bases and J by 2 bases, with 14 bases left in between. Germline values: CDR1 MNHEY, CDR2 SMNVEV (reference sequence). This CDR3 comprises 14 residues. Here immunoSEQ multiplex PCR was the method, and the copy in TCRdb shows in-frame clones only, minus some. The table includes about 350,000 clones, roughly 87% detected once. Specimen: PBMCs or T cells enriched from blood (not recorded which). The genes are TRBV27 and TRBJ2-7; D is perhaps TRBD2 (5 bases). The source of this sequence is a woman younger than 45 who had recovered from COVID-19. CDR3 region: CASRLTQAAYEQYF. The CDR3 DNA reads as TGTGCCAGCAGGTTGACACAAGCGGCCTACGAGCAGTACTTC.